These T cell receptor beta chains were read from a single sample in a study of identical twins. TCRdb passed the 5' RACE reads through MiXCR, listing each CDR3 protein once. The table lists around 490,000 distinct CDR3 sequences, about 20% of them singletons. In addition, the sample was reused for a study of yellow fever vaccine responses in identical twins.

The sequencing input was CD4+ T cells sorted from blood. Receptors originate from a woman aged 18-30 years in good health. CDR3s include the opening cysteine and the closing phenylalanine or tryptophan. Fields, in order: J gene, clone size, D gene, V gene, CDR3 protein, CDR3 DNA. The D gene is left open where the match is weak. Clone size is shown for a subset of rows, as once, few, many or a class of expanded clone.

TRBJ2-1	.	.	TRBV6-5	CASSYSWGGPNEQFF	TGTGCCAGCAGTTACTCGTGGGGGGGCCCCAATGAGCAGTTCTTC
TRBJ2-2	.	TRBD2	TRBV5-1	CASSLVRLAGAGTGELFF	TGCGCCAGCAGCTTGGTACGGCTAGCGGGAGCCGGCACCGGGGAGCTGTTTTTT
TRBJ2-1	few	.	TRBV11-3	CASSWGRGNEQFF	TGTGCCAGCAGCTGGGGCCGCGGGAATGAGCAGTTCTTC
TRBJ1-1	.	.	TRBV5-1	CACRQGRNTEAFF	TGCGCCTGTCGCCAGGGACGGAACACTGAAGCTTTCTTT
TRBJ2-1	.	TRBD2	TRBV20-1	CSALLAGGDEQFF	TGCAGTGCTTTACTAGCGGGAGGCGATGAGCAGTTCTTC
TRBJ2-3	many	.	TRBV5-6	CASNQGIDTQYF	TGTGCCAGCAACCAGGGTATAGATACGCAGTATTTT
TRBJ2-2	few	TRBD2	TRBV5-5	CASSSSLAGGLSTGELFF	TGTGCCAGCAGCTCTTCACTAGCGGGGGGGCTGAGCACCGGGGAGCTGTTTTTT
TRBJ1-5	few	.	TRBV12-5	CASGLVLGISVQPQHF	TGTGCTAGTGGTTTGGTACTGGGAATATCGGTTCAGCCCCAGCATTTT
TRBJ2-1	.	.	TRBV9	CASSAEKWGSSYNEQFF	TGTGCCAGCAGCGCAGAGAAGTGGGGGAGCTCCTACAATGAGCAGTTCTTC
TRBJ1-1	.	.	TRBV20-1	CSARDYVRRDTEAFF	TGCAGTGCTAGAGATTATGTGCGTCGGGACACTGAAGCTTTCTTT
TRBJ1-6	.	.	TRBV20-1	CSARTESSYNSPLHF	TGCAGTGCTAGGACCGAGAGCTCCTATAATTCACCCCTCCACTTT
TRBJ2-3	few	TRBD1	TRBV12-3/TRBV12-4	CASISRGQGADTQYF	TGTGCCAGCATCTCGCGGGGACAGGGGGCAGATACGCAGTATTTT
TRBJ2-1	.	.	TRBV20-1	CSARRGTSYNEQFF	TGCAGTGCTAGAAGGGGGACCTCCTACAATGAGCAGTTCTTC
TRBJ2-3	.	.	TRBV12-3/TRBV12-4	CASSPPGPSTRTDTQYF	TGTGCCAGCAGTCCCCCGGGACCTTCGACCCGGACAGATACGCAGTATTTT
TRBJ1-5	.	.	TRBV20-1	CSALRRGQPQHF	TGCAGTGCCCTGAGGCGGGGACAGCCCCAGCATTTT
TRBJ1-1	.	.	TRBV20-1	CSAIPGIRETEAFF	TGCAGTGCTATCCCAGGGATTCGGGAGACTGAAGCTTTCTTT
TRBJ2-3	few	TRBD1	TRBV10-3	CAISPGTGASTDTQYF	TGTGCCATCAGCCCCGGGACAGGGGCTAGCACAGATACGCAGTATTTT
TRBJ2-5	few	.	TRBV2	CARGSQETQYF	TGTGCCAGGGGGTCCCAAGAGACCCAGTACTTC
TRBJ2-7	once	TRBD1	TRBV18	CASSPPGQVYEQYF	TGTGCCAGCTCACCACCTGGACAGGTCTACGAGCAGTACTTC
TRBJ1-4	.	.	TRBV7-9	CASSLPAMEKLFF	TGTGCCAGCAGCTTACCAGCAATGGAAAAACTGTTTTTT
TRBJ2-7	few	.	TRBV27	CASSLKRFYEQYF	TGTGCCAGCAGTTTAAAGAGGTTCTACGAGCAGTACTTC
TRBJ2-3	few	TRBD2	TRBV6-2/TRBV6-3	CASSYGGTSGRAPLSDTQYF	TGTGCCAGCAGTTACGGGGGGACTAGCGGGAGGGCCCCCTTATCAGATACGCAGTATTTT
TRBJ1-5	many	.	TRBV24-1	CATSDSRGQPQHF	TGTGCCACCAGTGATTCGAGGGGTCAGCCCCAGCATTTT
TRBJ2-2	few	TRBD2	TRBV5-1	CASVAGENTGELFF	TGCGCCAGCGTAGCGGGGGAAAACACCGGGGAGCTGTTTTTT
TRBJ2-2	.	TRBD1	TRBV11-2	CASSFGVDRGLVGTGELFF	TGTGCCAGCAGCTTCGGTGTGGACAGGGGGCTAGTTGGCACCGGGGAGCTGTTTTTT
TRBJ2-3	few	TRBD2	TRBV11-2	CASSLGISGGPDTQYF	TGTGCCAGCAGCTTAGGTATTAGCGGGGGACCAGATACGCAGTATTTT
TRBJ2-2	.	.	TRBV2	CASREGITGELFF	TGTGCCAGCAGGGAGGGGATAACCGGGGAGCTGTTTTTT
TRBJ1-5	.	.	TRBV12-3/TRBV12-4	CASTPRGGGNQPQHF	TGTGCCAGCACTCCTCGTGGGGGTGGTAATCAGCCCCAGCATTTT
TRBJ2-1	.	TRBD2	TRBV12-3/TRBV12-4	CASRARLAGVEQFF	TGTGCCAGCAGAGCCCGACTAGCGGGAGTTGAGCAGTTCTTC
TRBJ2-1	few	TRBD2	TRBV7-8	CASSPRLAGGFYNEQFF	TGTGCCAGCAGCCCCCGACTAGCGGGAGGGTTCTACAATGAGCAGTTCTTC
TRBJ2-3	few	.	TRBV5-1	CASSLGGLNTDTQYF	TGCGCCAGCAGCTTGGGGGGATTAAACACAGATACGCAGTATTTT
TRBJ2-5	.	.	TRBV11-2	CASSLGPVQETQYF	TGTGCCAGCAGCTTAGGTCCAGTTCAAGAGACCCAGTACTTC